This T cell receptor beta chain came from a study of identical twins' blood T cells. General study points: Twins shared more top CDR3 clonotypes than unrelated donors did.

Each CDR3 protein gets one entry after TCRdb re-called the 5' RACE reads with MiXCR. This table has a few hundred thousand distinct CDR3 sequences, about 28% appearing once. In regard to this clonotype: Its matching antigen is unknown. A read error may explain this, as a much larger clone is one base away.

Three pairs of healthy female monozygous twins were the donors. CDR3 length: 14 amino acids. Germline V gene data show CDR1 as DFQATT and CDR2 as SNEGSKA (reference sequence). J was trimmed by 6 bases and V by 2 bases; bases with no gene match: 4. This rearrangement joins TRBV20-1 to TRBJ2-3, with 11 bases identical to TRBD2. This TCR derives from a woman aged 18 to 49 in good health. What was sequenced was PBMCs. CDR3 sequence reads: CSARYIAGGDTQYF. CDR3 bases: TGCAGTGCTAGATATATAGCGGGAGGGGATACGCAGTATTTT.